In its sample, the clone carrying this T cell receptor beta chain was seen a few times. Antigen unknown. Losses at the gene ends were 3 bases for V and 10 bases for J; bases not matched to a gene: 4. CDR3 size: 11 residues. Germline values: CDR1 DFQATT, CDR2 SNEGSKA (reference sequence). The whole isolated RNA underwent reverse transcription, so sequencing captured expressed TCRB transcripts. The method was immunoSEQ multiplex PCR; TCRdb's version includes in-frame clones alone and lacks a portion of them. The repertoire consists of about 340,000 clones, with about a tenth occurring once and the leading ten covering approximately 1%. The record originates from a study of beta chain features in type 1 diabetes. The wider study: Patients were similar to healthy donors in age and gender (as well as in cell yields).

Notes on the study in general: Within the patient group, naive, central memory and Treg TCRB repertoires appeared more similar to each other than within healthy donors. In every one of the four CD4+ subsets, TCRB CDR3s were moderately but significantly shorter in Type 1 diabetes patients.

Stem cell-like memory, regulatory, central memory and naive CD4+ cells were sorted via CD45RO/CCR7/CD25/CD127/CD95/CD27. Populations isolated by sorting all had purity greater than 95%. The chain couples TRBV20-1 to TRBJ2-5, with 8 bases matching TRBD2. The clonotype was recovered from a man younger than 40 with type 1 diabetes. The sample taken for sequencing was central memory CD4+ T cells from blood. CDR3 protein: CSARGSGDQYF. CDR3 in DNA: TGCAGTGCTAGGGGTAGCGGGGACCAGTACTTC.